The clone carrying this T cell receptor (beta chain) was observed a few times. This sample was included in a study of shared clonotypes between healthy human individuals. Assay execution took place at the deep level. Sequencing used immunoSEQ multiplex PCR; TCRdb keeps in-frame clones, though not all of them. The profile covers some 1.1 million clones, with 77% appearing a single time and 0.89% taken by the ten largest. V was trimmed by 1 base and J by 12 bases, leaving 12 bases between them. The CDR3 covers 12 residues. Germline V gene data show CDR1 as LNHNV and CDR2 as YYDKDF (reference sequence). The sequencing sample was made of memory CD4+ T cells from PBMCs. The subset is: CD45RA-negative fraction. The chain carries TRBV15 and TRBJ1-2; D perhaps matches TRBD1 (5 bases). The receptor was isolated from a man aged 18 to 29 in good health. Some clones in this sample may be carry-over from other donors' samples. The CDR3 DNA reads TGTGCCACCAGCAGAGGGGGACTATTCCACACCTTC. Protein sequence: CATSRGGLFHTF.